This T cell receptor (beta chain) is from a study of T cell changes during pregnancy in multiple sclerosis. Clones were sequenced by immunoSEQ multiplex PCR, and TCRdb holds only the in-frame ones, with some missing. The sample has about 34,000 clones; around nine tenths are singletons. Germline V CDR1 and CDR2: GTSNPN, SVGIG (reference sequence). The ends lost 3 bases at V and 7 bases at J; junction bases unmatched: 6. The length of the CDR3 is 14 residues. The sequence was obtained from a female donor with multiple sclerosis, enrolled in a pregnancy study. The material sequenced was CD8+ T cells from peripheral blood mononuclear cells, taken in the third trimester of pregnancy. V is TRBV30 and J is TRBJ2-2; 9 bases are a match to TRBD1. The DNA for the CDR3 is TGTGCCTGGAGCACAGGACAGGGGAACGGGGAGCTGTTTTTT. Translated: CAWSTGQGNGELFF.